This T cell receptor (beta chain) was retrieved from a study of CD8+ T cells in alopecia areata. Isolated RNA was reverse transcribed into cDNA used as the sequencing template. Only in-frame clones appear in the TCRdb table, and some are missing; sequencing was by immunoSEQ multiplex PCR. The table includes a few hundred thousand clones, approximately 65% detected once. Treatment indicated: oral pan-JAK inhibitor, 5-10 mg twice daily. The V gene's germline CDR1 is SQVTM and CDR2 ANQGSEA. The CDR3 sequence is 9 residues long. The chain combines TRBV29-1 with TRBJ1-2; no definite D call. The sequencing here drew on CD4+ T cells sorted from blood, taken between weeks 43 and 45, from a patient treated with tofacitinib. The origin of this receptor is a human donor with alopecia areata. The CDR3 loop reads CRTNYGYTF. CDR3 coding DNA: TGCAGGACTAACTATGGCTACACCTTC.